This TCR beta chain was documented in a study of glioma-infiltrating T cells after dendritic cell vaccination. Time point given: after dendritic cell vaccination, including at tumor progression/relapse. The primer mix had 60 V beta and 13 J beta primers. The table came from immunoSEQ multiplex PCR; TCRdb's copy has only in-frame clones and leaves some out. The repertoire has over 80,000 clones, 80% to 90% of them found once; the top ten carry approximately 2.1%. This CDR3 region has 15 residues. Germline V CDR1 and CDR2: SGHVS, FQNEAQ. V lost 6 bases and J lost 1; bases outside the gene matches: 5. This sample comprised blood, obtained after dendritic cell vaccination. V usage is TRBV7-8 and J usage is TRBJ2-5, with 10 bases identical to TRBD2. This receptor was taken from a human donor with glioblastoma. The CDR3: CASSSGLAVQETQYF. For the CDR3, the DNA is TGTGCCAGCAGTTCAGGACTAGCGGTCCAAGAGACCCAGTACTTC.